This T cell receptor beta chain was profiled in a study of blood T cells in healthy people across ages. Study conclusions and caveats: TCR beta diversity per million T cells fell roughly linearly with age.

The CDR3 has 14 residues. CDR1 is SNHLY and CDR2 is FYNNEI in the germline V gene. With 4 bases clipped from V and 11 bases from J, the junction kept 11 bases outside the gene matches. Comment on this clonotype: No antigen is known for it.

Together with a sample-barcoded 5' primer, a J-beta primer mix was included in a second PCR lasting about 7 to 11 cycles. TCRdb re-called the 5' RACE reads through MiXCR, storing one row per CDR3 protein. The repertoire has around 1,500,000 distinct CDR3 sequences, 28% of them found once; the top ten carry 7.7%. Sequencing input: blood. V and J are TRBV2 and TRBJ2-5; the match to TRBD1 covers 9 bases. The sequence derives from a woman in her twenties or thirties in good health. CDR3 loop: CASSVQGAFNEQYF. DNA for the CDR3: TGTGCCAGCAGTGTACAGGGGGCCTTCAATGAGCAGTACTTC.